This T cell receptor beta chain was recorded in a study of cytomegalovirus exposure and HLA in healthy donors. Points from the study as a whole: Common viral pathogens seemed to be connected with several of the most significant clusters, according to a later analysis. What TCR beta sequences reportedly achieved was accurate prediction of HLA-A and HLA-B alleles in most subjects.

Unmatched junction bases numbered 8, after V lost 6 bases and J lost 6 bases. The CDR3 contains 15 residues. Per germline, CDR1 MDHEN and CDR2 SYDVKM. Notes on this clone: The antigen is undetermined.

The study ran its PCR with 60 Vbeta and 13 Jbeta primers. Assay used: immunoSEQ multiplex PCR; TCRdb lists only in-frame clones, some missing. The sample totals over 80,000 clones. Healthy bone marrow donors supplied every sample. The receptor's source is a girl aged 5 to 17 in good health and CMV-seropositive. V and J are TRBV28 and TRBJ2-3; 11 positions agree with TRBD2. Material for sequencing was PBMCs. The CDR3 loop is CASRASGGPTDTQYF. The CDR3 region has the DNA TGTGCCAGCAGGGCTAGCGGGGGGCCCACGGATACGCAGTATTTT.